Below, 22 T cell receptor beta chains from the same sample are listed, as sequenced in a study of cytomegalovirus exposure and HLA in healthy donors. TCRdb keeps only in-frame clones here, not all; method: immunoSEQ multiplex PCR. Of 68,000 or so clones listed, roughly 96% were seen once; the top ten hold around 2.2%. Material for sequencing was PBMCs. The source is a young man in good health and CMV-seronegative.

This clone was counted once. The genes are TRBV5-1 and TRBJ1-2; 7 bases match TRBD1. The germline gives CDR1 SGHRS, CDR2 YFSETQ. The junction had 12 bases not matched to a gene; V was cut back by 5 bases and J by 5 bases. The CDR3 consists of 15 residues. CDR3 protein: CASSPGTVEGYGYTF. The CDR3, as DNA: TGCGCCAGCAGTCCCGGGACAGTGGAGGGATATGGCTACACCTTC. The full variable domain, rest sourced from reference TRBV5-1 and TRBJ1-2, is KAGVTQTPRYLIKTRGQQVTLSCSPISGHRSVSWYQQTPGQGLQFLFEYFSETQRNKGNFPGRFSGRQFSNSRSEMNVSTLELGDSALYLCASSPGTVEGYGYTFGSGTRLTVV.

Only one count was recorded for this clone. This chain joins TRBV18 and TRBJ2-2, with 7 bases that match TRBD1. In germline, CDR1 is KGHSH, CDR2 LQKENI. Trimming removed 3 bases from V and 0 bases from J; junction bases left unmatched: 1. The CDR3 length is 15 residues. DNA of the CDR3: TGTGCCAGCTCACCGGGACAGACGAACACCGGGGAGCTGTTTTTT. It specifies CASSPGQTNTGELFF.

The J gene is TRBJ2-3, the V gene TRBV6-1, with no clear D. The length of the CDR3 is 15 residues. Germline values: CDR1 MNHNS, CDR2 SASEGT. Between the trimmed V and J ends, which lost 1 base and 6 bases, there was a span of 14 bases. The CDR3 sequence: CASSEEVRPGDTQYF. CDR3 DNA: TGTGCCAGCAGTGAAGAGGTCCGCCCCGGGGATACGCAGTATTTT.

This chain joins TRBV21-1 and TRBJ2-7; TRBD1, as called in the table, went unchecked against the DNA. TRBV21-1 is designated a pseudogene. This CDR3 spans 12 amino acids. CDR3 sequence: CARPGQGDEQYF. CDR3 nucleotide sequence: TGTGCCAGGCCGGGACAGGGTGACGAGCAGTACTTC.

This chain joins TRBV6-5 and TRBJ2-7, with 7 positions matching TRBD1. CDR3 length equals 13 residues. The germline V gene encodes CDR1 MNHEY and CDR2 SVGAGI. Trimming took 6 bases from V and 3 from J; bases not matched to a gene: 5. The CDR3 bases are TGTGCCAGCAGCCGGGACAGATACTACGAGCAGTACTTC. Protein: CASSRDRYYEQYF.

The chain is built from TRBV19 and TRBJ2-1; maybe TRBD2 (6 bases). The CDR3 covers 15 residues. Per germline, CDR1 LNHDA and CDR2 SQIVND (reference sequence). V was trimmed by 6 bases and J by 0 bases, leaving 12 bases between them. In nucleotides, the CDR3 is TGTGCCAGTAGCTCCGGGAGCCGCTCCTACAATGAGCAGTTCTTC. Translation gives CASSSGSRSYNEQFF.

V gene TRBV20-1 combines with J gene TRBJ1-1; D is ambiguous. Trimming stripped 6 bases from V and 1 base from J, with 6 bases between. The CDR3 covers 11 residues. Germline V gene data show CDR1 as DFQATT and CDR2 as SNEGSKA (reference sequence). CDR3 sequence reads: CSASTNTEAFF. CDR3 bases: TGCAGTGCGAGCACGAACACTGAAGCTTTCTTT.

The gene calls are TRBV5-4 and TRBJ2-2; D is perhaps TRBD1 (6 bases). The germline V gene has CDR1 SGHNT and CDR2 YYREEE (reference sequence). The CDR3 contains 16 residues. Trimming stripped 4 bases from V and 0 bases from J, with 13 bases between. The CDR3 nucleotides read TGTGCCAGCAGCCCCCGACAGGACCCGAACACCGGGGAGCTGTTTTTT. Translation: CASSPRQDPNTGELFF.

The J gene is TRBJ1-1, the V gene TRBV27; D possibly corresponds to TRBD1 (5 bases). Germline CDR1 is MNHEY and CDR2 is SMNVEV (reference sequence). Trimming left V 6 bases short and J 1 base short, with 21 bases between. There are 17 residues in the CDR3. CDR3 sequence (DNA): TGTGCCAGCAGCCCTGGCGGCCTGGGGCTGTGGAACACTGAAGCTTTCTTT. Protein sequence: CASSPGGLGLWNTEAFF.

The CDR3 protein is CASSRTGAYTGELFF. The CDR3, as DNA: TGTGCCAGCAGTCGGACAGGGGCATACACCGGGGAGCTGTTTTTT. The V gene is TRBV6-5, the J gene TRBJ2-2, with 9 bases aligning to TRBD1. This CDR3 spans 15 amino acids. V shed 5 bases, J shed 3 bases, and the junction held 4 bases outside the gene matches. CDR1 MNHEY and CDR2 SVGAGI come from the germline V gene.

The DNA for the CDR3 is TGTGCCAGCAGTGAAACAGGGAGAAACACCGGGGAGCTGTTTTTT. It yields the protein CASSETGRNTGELFF. The V gene is TRBV6-1, the J gene TRBJ2-2; tentative D call: TRBD1 (6 bases). Germline CDR1 MNHNS, CDR2 SASEGT. V lost 2 bases, J lost 2 bases, and 9 bases lay in between. The CDR3 contains 15 residues.

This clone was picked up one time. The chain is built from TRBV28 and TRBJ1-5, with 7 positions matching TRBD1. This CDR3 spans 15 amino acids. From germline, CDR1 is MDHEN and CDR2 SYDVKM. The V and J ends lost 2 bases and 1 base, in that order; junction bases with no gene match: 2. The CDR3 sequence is CASSLVGGSNQPQHF. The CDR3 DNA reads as TGTGCCAGCAGTTTAGTAGGGGGCAGCAATCAGCCCCAGCATTTT.

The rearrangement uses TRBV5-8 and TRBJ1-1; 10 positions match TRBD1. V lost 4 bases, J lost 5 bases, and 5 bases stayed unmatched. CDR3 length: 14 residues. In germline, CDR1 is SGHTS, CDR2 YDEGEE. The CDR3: CASSRDRGGTEAFF. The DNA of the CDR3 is TGTGCCAGCAGCAGGGACAGGGGAGGGACTGAAGCTTTCTTT. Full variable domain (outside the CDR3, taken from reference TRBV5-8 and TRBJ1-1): EAGVTQSPTHLIKTRGQQATLRCSPISGHTSVYWYQQALGLGLQFLLWYDEGEERNRGNFPPRFSGRQFPNYSSELNVNALELEDSALYLCASSRDRGGTEAFFGQGTRLTVV.

The CDR3 sequence is CASMPGGGYNEQFF. CDR3 in DNA: TGTGCCAGCATGCCCGGGGGAGGGTACAATGAGCAGTTCTTC. This chain uses TRBV7-6 with TRBJ2-1, with TRBD2 matching over 7 bases. Looked up from germline, CDR1 is SGHVS and CDR2 is FNYEAQ. This CDR3 comprises 14 residues. The ends lost 7 bases at V and 4 bases at J; junction bases unmatched: 7.

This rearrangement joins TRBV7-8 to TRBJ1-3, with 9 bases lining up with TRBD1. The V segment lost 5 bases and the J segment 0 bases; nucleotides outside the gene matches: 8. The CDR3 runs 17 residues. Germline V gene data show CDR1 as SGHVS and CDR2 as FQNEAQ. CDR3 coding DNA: TGTGCCAGCAGCATAGGGGGGACAGGGTTCTCTGGAAACACCATATATTTT. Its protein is CASSIGGTGFSGNTIYF.

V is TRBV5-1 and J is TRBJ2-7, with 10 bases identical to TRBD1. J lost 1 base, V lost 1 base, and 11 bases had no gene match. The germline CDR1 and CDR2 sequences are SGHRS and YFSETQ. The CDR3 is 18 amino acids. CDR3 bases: TGCGCCAGCAGCTTGCAACCGGGACAGGGGTTTACTTCCTACGAGCAGTACTTC. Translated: CASSLQPGQGFTSYEQYF.

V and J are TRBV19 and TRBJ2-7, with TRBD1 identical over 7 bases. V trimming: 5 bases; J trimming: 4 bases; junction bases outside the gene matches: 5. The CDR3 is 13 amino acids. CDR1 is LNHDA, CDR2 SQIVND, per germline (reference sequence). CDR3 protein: CASSEGAGYEQYF. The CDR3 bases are TGTGCCAGTAGTGAGGGGGCAGGGTACGAGCAGTACTTC.

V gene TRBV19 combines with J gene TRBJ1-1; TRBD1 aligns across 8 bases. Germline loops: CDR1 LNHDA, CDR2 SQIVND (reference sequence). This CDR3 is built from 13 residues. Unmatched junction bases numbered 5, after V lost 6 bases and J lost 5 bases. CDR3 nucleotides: TGTGCCAGTAGGCGACAGGGGAGGACTGAAGCTTTCTTT. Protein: CASRRQGRTEAFF.

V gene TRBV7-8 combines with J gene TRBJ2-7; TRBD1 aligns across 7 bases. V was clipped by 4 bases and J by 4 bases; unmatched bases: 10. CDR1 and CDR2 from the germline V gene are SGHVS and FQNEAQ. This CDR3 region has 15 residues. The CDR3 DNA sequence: TGTGCCAGCAGCTCACAGTCCCGGGACAGTTACGAGCAGTACTTC. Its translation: CASSSQSRDSYEQYF.

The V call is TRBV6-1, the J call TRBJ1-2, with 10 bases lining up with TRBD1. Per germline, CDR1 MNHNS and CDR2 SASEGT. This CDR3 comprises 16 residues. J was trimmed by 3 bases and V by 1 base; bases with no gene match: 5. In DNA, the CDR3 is TGTGCCAGCAGTGAAGTTTCGACAGGGGGCGACTATGGCTACACCTTC. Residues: CASSEVSTGGDYGYTF.

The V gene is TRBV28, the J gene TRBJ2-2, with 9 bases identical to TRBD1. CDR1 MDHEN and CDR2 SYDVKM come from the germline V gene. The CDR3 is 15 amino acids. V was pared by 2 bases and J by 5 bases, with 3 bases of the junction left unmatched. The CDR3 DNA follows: TGTGCCAGCAGTTTAGGGGACAGGGTAACCGGGGAGCTGTTTTTT. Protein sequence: CASSLGDRVTGELFF.

As DNA, the CDR3 is TGTGCCTGGAGTGTACGGAACAGGGAGGAGACCCAGTACTTC. It translates to CAWSVRNREETQYF. The J gene is TRBJ2-5, the V gene TRBV30; D may be TRBD1 (6 bases). V shed 0 bases and J shed 5 bases, with 13 bases lying between them. The CDR3 has 14 residues. CDR1 and CDR2 from the germline V gene are GTSNPN and SVGIG (reference sequence). Full variable domain (missing parts from reference TRBV30 and TRBJ2-5): SQTIHQWPATLVQPVGSPLSLECTVEGTSNPNLYWYRQAAGRGLQLLFYSVGIGQISSEVPQNLSASRPQDRQFILSSKKLLLSDSGFYLCAWSVRNREETQYFGPGTRLLVL.